The clone carrying this T cell receptor beta chain occurred a few times. Its antigen is not identified. The data were taken from a study of response to subunit inactivated influenza vaccine. The study's findings and limits: Authors suggested few new T cells are recruited by each seasonal influenza vaccination.

One entry per CDR3 protein, called by TCRdb with MiXCR from the RT-PCR reads. The sample has 300,000 to 350,000 distinct CDR3 sequences; 20% to 25% are singletons. The CDR3 length is 16 residues. Losses at the gene ends were 0 bases for V and 7 bases for J; bases not matched to a gene: 9. The germline gives CDR1 DFQATT, CDR2 SNEGSKA (reference sequence). The chain couples TRBV20-1 to TRBJ2-2; 9 positions match TRBD1. The receptor was isolated from a man aged 50 to 75 who received an inactivated influenza vaccine. The specimen was PBMCs from blood, collected approximately 20 months after vaccination. The CDR3 protein is CSAREYRGQENGELFF. The CDR3 nucleotides are TGCAGTGCTAGAGAATACAGGGGGCAGGAGAACGGGGAGCTGTTTTTT.